These T cell receptor beta chains were read from a single sample in a study of cytomegalovirus exposure and HLA in healthy donors. Sequencing used immunoSEQ multiplex PCR; TCRdb keeps in-frame clones, though not all of them. The sample contains around 190,000 clones, 75% to 80% of which appear only once. The sequencing input was PBMCs. The receptors stem from a female donor in good health and CMV-seronegative. Each CDR3 is given with its conserved first and last residue. D genes are given only for firm matches. Rows may omit the clone size; those that give it use once, few, many or a size class.

TRBD2 | TRBJ2-3 | TRBV28 | once | CASSPWVREGSRDTQYF | TGTGCCAGCAGTCCGTGGGTGCGGGAGGGCAGTAGAGATACGCAGTATTTT
. | TRBJ2-2 | TRBV14 | . | CASSSTPTGELFF | TGTGCCAGCAGTTCTACTCCAACCGGGGAGCTGTTTTTT
TRBD2 | TRBJ2-1 | TRBV7-9 | . | CASIALAERYNEQFF | TGTGCCAGCATAGCACTAGCGGAGCGCTACAATGAGCAGTTCTTC
TRBD2 | TRBJ2-2 | TRBV28 | . | CASRLGGAGAGGELFF | TGTGCCAGCCGCCTGGGAGGAGCGGGGGCAGGCGGGGAGCTGTTTTTT
. | TRBJ2-3 | TRBV5-1 | . | CASSQYNESPYF | TGCGCCAGCAGCCAATACAATGAATCGCCGTATTTT
. | TRBJ2-3 | TRBV28 | . | CASSGVSTDTQYF | TGTGCCAGTTCGGGGGTGAGCACAGATACGCAGTATTTT
TRBD2 | TRBJ2-3 | TRBV30 | . | CAWAGTTGTSGGTDTQYF | TGTGCCTGGGCGGGGACAACCGGGACTAGCGGGGGCACAGATACGCAGTATTTT
. | TRBJ2-2 | TRBV10-3 | . | CAIMPERAWVHTGELFF | TGTGCCATCATGCCAGAGCGGGCCTGGGTTCATACCGGGGAGCTGTTTTTT
TRBD1 | TRBJ2-1 | TRBV19 | few | CASKDRDSSYNEQFF | TGTGCCAGTAAAGACAGGGATAGCTCCTACAATGAGCAGTTCTTC
. | TRBJ2-5 | TRBV6-1 | . | CASTGNKEAQYF | TGTGCCAGCACCGGAAATAAAGAGGCCCAGTACTTC
. | TRBJ2-3 | TRBV12-5 | . | CASGLVLSDVGSPDTQYF | TGTGCTAGTGGTTTGGTATTGAGTGACGTAGGGAGCCCAGATACGCAGTATTTT
. | TRBJ2-2 | TRBV7-3 | . | CASSTTGRGANPGELFF | TGTGCCAGCAGCACGACAGGGCGGGGGGCCAACCCCGGGGAGCTGTTTTTT